This entry lists 30 T cell receptor beta chains sequenced from one sample in a study of blood T cell repertoires in COVID-19. Assay: immunoSEQ multiplex PCR; the TCRdb copy retains only in-frame clones and omits some. This sample has about 250,000 clones, with approximately 84% found just once. Sequencing was done on a sample of PBMCs or T cells enriched from blood (not recorded which). These receptors were obtained from a man aged 40-55 years who had recovered from COVID-19.

This chain links TRBV3-1 (or the pseudogene TRBV3-2) with TRBJ2-1, with 9 positions matching TRBD2. The V and J ends lost 5 bases and 4 bases, in that order; junction bases with no gene match: 6. Germline V gene lookup returns CDR1 LGHDT and CDR2 YNNKEL (reference sequence). This CDR3 is built from 15 residues. The CDR3 sequence is CASSSSGGLYNEQFF. CDR3 sequence (DNA): TGTGCCAGCAGCAGTAGCGGGGGCCTATACAATGAGCAGTTCTTC.

For this clone: A read error may be the cause here, since a much bigger clone is one base away. This chain links TRBV7-6 with TRBJ2-7; no reliable D call. CDR1 and CDR2 from the germline V gene are SGHVS and FNYEAQ. The CDR3 totals 13 residues. V was cut by 1 base and J by 3 bases, with 7 bases left in between. CDR3 DNA: TGTGCCAGCAGCTTAGGCGGAAACTACGAGCAGTACTTC. Encoded protein: CASSLGGNYEQYF.

V usage is TRBV28 and J usage is TRBJ2-1, with TRBD2 as a possible D gene (6 bases). Between the trimmed V and J ends, which lost 8 bases and 9 bases, there was a span of 23 bases. This CDR3 has 15 amino acids. CDR1 MDHEN and CDR2 SYDVKM come from the germline V gene. CDR3 nucleotide sequence: TGTGCCAGCCGGACGATGGGACTGTCCCCAGGTGAGCAGTTCTTC. Encoded protein: CASRTMGLSPGEQFF.

The V call is TRBV10-3, the J call TRBJ2-7; 7 nucleotides agree with TRBD1. Germline loops: CDR1 ENHRY, CDR2 SYGVKD. The CDR3 is made up of 14 amino acids. The J segment lost 0 bases and the V segment lost 6 bases, leaving 5 bases of the junction unmatched. The CDR3 DNA sequence: TGTGCCATCAGATCGGGACAGAGCTCCTACGAGCAGTACTTC. It encodes CAIRSGQSSYEQYF.

The chain employs TRBV20-1 and TRBJ2-1; D is ambiguous. The CDR3 is made up of 11 amino acids. The V end was cut by 4 bases, the J end by 8 bases, with 9 bases between. Germline V gene data show CDR1 as DFQATT and CDR2 as SNEGSKA (reference sequence). DNA for the CDR3: TGCAGTGCTACTGTTCGGGATGAGCAGTTCTTC. It encodes CSATVRDEQFF.

V and J are TRBV5-1 and TRBJ2-3, with D unclear. Germline CDR1 SGHRS, CDR2 YFSETQ. Trimming stripped 4 bases from V and 3 bases from J, with 9 bases between. CDR3 length equals 13 residues. Written as DNA, the CDR3 is TGCGCCAGCAGCCCCACCGGGACAGATACGCAGTATTTT. Its protein is CASSPTGTDTQYF.

The chain couples TRBV6-5 to TRBJ1-4; 8 bases agree with TRBD1. The CDR3 contains 14 residues. Germline CDR1 and CDR2: MNHEY and SVGAGI. V dropped 6 bases and J dropped 10; count of bases not matched to a gene: 10. DNA of the CDR3: TGTGCCAGCAGCTCAACAGGGGGGGGCGGAAAACTGTTTTTT. Its translation: CASSSTGGGGKLFF.

This sequence joins TRBV18 and TRBJ2-7, with 9 bases matching TRBD1. The CDR3 is made up of 15 amino acids. In germline, CDR1 is KGHSH, CDR2 LQKENI. The junction had 5 bases not matched to a gene; V was cut back by 3 bases and J by 2 bases. The CDR3 protein is CASSPRDRVTYEQYF. The CDR3 DNA sequence: TGTGCCAGCTCACCCCGGGACAGGGTTACCTACGAGCAGTACTTC.

The J gene is TRBJ2-3, the V gene TRBV7-2; 14 bases align to TRBD2. V shed 6 bases, J shed 3 bases, and the junction held 8 bases outside the gene matches. CDR3 length: 17 amino acids. Germline CDR1 SGHTA, CDR2 FQGNSA. In DNA, the CDR3 is TGTGCCAGCAGACCCTTGGGACTAGCGGGAGAAACAGATACGCAGTATTTT. This translates into CASRPLGLAGETDTQYF.

CDR3 region: CASSLGGLNTEAFF. The CDR3 bases are TGTGCCAGCAGCTTAGGGGGCCTGAACACTGAAGCTTTCTTT. The gene calls are TRBV7-3 and TRBJ1-1; D might be TRBD1 (6 bases). Looked up from germline, CDR1 is SGHTA and CDR2 is FQGTGA. The V and J ends lost 2 bases and 0 bases respectively, with 7 bases between them. There are 14 residues in the CDR3.

This chain links TRBV15 with TRBJ2-1, with 10 nucleotides matching TRBD2. V shed 1 base and J 8 bases; nucleotides not matched to a gene: 5. Germline V gene sequence: CDR1 LNHNV, CDR2 YYDKDF (reference sequence). The CDR3 is 15 residues long. CDR3: CATSRGRTSGHEQFF. The CDR3, as DNA: TGTGCCACCAGCAGAGGCCGGACTAGCGGCCATGAGCAGTTCTTC.

This chain joins TRBV3-1 (or the pseudogene TRBV3-2) and TRBJ2-3, with 8 nucleotides matching TRBD2. V lost 4 bases and J lost 2; bases outside the gene matches: 8. The length of the CDR3 is 16 residues. Germline CDR1 reads LGHDT; CDR2 reads YNNKEL (reference sequence). CDR3: CASSLSGGVHTDTQYF. CDR3 coding DNA: TGTGCCAGCAGCCTTTCGGGGGGGGTACACACAGATACGCAGTATTTT.

The chain joins TRBV6-5 to TRBJ2-7; TRBD1 matches 10 bases. Germline V CDR1 and CDR2: MNHEY, SVGAGI. Losses at the gene ends were 2 bases for V and 1 base for J; bases not matched to a gene: 2. The CDR3 sequence is 15 residues long. CDR3 in DNA: TGTGCCAGCAGTTACGACAGGGGGCCTTCCTACGAGCAGTACTTC. Translation: CASSYDRGPSYEQYF.

V and J are TRBV12-5 and TRBJ1-4; D call uncertain. The CDR3 contains 14 residues. V was clipped by 3 bases and J by 2 bases, with 7 bases between them. Looked up from germline, CDR1 is LGHNT and CDR2 is FRNRAP. CDR3 bases: TGTGCTAGTGGTTTCCGAGGGACTAATGAAAAACTGTTTTTT. The encoded protein is CASGFRGTNEKLFF.

The chain couples TRBV5-1 to TRBJ2-5; 13 bases map to TRBD2. This CDR3 is 14 amino acids long. Germline V CDR1 and CDR2: SGHRS, YFSETQ. The ends lost 8 bases at V and 2 bases at J; junction bases unmatched: 3. CDR3 region: CASRLAGGQETQYF. The CDR3 bases are TGCGCCAGTCGACTAGCGGGGGGACAAGAGACCCAGTACTTC.

The rearrangement links TRBV7-2 to TRBJ2-7; D perhaps matches TRBD1 (5 bases). Trimming removed 5 bases at V and 1 base at J, with 12 bases between. CDR1 is SGHTA, CDR2 FQGNSA, per germline. The CDR3 is 14 residues long. In DNA form, the CDR3 reads TGTGCCAGCAGCCCCCTACGGACATCCTACGAGCAGTACTTC. Encoded protein: CASSPLRTSYEQYF.

This clone has a handful of counts. CDR3 residues: CASSIKRTQYF. DNA for the CDR3: TGTGCCAGTAGTATCAAGAGAACGCAGTATTTT. The chain employs TRBV19 and TRBJ2-3; D uncertain. This CDR3 spans 11 amino acids. The V gene's germline CDR1 is LNHDA and CDR2 SQIVND (reference sequence). Trimming pared 3 bases from V and 9 bases from J, leaving 7 bases between.

The chain carries TRBV5-5 and TRBJ1-3, with 11 bases lining up with TRBD1. CDR3 size: 15 residues. Germline V gene data show CDR1 as SGHKS and CDR2 as YYEKEE (reference sequence). V shed 4 bases, J shed 4 bases, and the junction held 4 bases outside the gene matches. The CDR3 reads CASSRDRGTGNTIYF. CDR3 nucleotide sequence: TGTGCCAGCAGCCGGGACAGGGGGACGGGAAACACCATATATTTT.

V and J are TRBV14 and TRBJ1-2; D possibly corresponds to TRBD1 (5 bases). Per germline, CDR1 SGHDN and CDR2 FVKESK. Deletions cut 0 bases from V and 4 bases from J, with 9 bases between. CDR3 length equals 14 residues. CDR3 sequence (DNA): TGTGCCAGCAGCCAAGATCTTCAGGGCTATGGCTACACCTTC. This sequence encodes CASSQDLQGYGYTF.

The V gene is TRBV30, the J gene TRBJ1-5; possibly TRBD1 for D (5 bases). The CDR3 loop spans 14 amino acids. Germline V lookup: CDR1 GTSNPN, CDR2 SVGIG (reference sequence). Trimming removed 4 bases from V and 0 bases from J, with 10 bases in between. The DNA for the CDR3 is TGTGCCTGGAATTCAGGGTTTAGCAATCAGCCCCAGCATTTT. Translating it yields CAWNSGFSNQPQHF. The whole variable domain, filled in from reference TRBV30 and TRBJ1-5, reads SQTIHQWPATLVQPVGSPLSLECTVEGTSNPNLYWYRQAAGRGLQLLFYSVGIGQISSEVPQNLSASRPQDRQFILSSKKLLLSDSGFYLCAWNSGFSNQPQHFGDGTRLSIL.

This clone was picked up a small number of times. The V call is TRBV19, the J call TRBJ2-3; 9 bases map to TRBD2. CDR3 length: 16 amino acids. Germline V gives CDR1 LNHDA, CDR2 SQIVND (reference sequence). The J segment lost 2 bases and the V segment lost 6 bases, leaving 9 bases of the junction unmatched. The CDR3 region is CASSQLAGNPTDTQYF. In nucleotides, the CDR3 is TGTGCCAGTAGCCAGCTAGCGGGAAACCCCACAGATACGCAGTATTTT.

Turning to this clone: Other nucleotide sequences from this sample produce the same CDR3. V and J are TRBV27 and TRBJ1-6; TRBD1 agrees at 9 bases. V lost 2 bases and J lost 6; bases outside the gene matches: 2. Looked up from germline, CDR1 is MNHEY and CDR2 is SMNVEV (reference sequence). CDR3 size: 15 residues. CDR3 coding DNA: TGTGCCAGCAGTTTAATGACAGGGGGTAATTCACCCCTCCACTTT. It is translated as CASSLMTGGNSPLHF.

The V gene is TRBV30, the J gene TRBJ1-6, with TRBD1 matching over 8 bases. This CDR3 is built from 15 residues. Germline lookup yields CDR1 GTSNPN and CDR2 SVGIG (reference sequence). Trimming took 2 bases from V and 15 from J; bases not matched to a gene: 15. The CDR3 reads CAWSSLRTGSNYLHF. Written as DNA, the CDR3 is TGTGCCTGGAGTTCATTAAGGACAGGGTCCAACTACCTCCACTTT.

Worth noting for this clone: A read error may explain this, as a much larger clone is one base away. This chain joins TRBV28 and TRBJ1-2; TRBD1 might be the D (6 bases). The CDR3 totals 13 residues. Germline V gene sequence: CDR1 MDHEN, CDR2 SYDVKM. With 3 bases removed from V and 2 bases from J, the gap between germline ends came to 7 bases. The CDR3 sequence: CASSFTGNYGYTF. The CDR3 DNA is TGTGCCAGCAGTTTTACAGGGAACTATGGCTACACCTTC.

This clone is a singleton in its sample. The chain couples TRBV29-1 to TRBJ2-7; 10 bases are shared with TRBD1. The length of the CDR3 is 13 residues. J lost 5 bases, V lost 7 bases, and 8 bases had no gene match. In germline, CDR1 is SQVTM, CDR2 ANQGSEA. DNA of the CDR3: TGCAGCGGGGCGACAGGGGGCAGCGACGAGCAGTACTTC. Protein: CSGATGGSDEQYF.

In this sample, this clone turned up once. The chain has TRBV7-9 and TRBJ2-5, with 15 bases lining up with TRBD2. The ends lost 2 bases at V and 4 bases at J; junction bases unmatched: 8. This CDR3 comprises 18 residues. The V gene's germline CDR1 is SEHNR and CDR2 FQNEAQ (reference sequence). The CDR3 sequence is CASSLRTSGRAHGETQYF. The CDR3 DNA follows: TGTGCCAGCAGCTTAAGGACTAGCGGGAGGGCCCATGGAGAGACCCAGTACTTC.

The J gene is TRBJ2-3, the V gene TRBV5-1; D remains unclear. V lost 1 base to trimming and J lost 3 bases, with 6 bases between them. Germline loops: CDR1 SGHRS, CDR2 YFSETQ. The CDR3 loop spans 13 amino acids. The CDR3 region is CASSLPLTDTQYF. CDR3 DNA sequence: TGCGCCAGCAGCTTGCCCTTGACAGATACGCAGTATTTT.

This clone appeared once. V gene TRBV29-1 combines with J gene TRBJ1-2; D not resolved. Trimming took off 7 bases at V and 4 bases at J, with 16 bases between the two ends. Germline CDR1 SQVTM, CDR2 ANQGSEA. The CDR3 totals 13 residues. In DNA, the CDR3 is TGCAGCGCCCCAGGATCCGACCGCTATGGCTACACCTTC. It is translated as CSAPGSDRYGYTF. The full variable domain, with the rest looked up from reference TRBV29-1 and TRBJ1-2, is SAVISQKPSRDICQRGTSLTIQCQVDSQVTMMFWYRQQPGQSLTLIATANQGSEATYESGFVIDKFPISRPNLTFSTLTVSNMSPEDSSIYLCSAPGSDRYGYTFGSGTRLTVV.

The genes are TRBV7-9 and TRBJ2-3, with TRBD2 matching 14 bases. This CDR3 has 16 amino acids. V shed 5 bases, J shed 4 bases, and the junction held 5 bases outside the gene matches. Per the germline V gene, CDR1 is SEHNR and CDR2 is FQNEAQ (reference sequence). CDR3 sequence reads: CASSKGLAGEADTQYF. The DNA of the CDR3 is TGTGCCAGCAGCAAGGGACTAGCGGGAGAGGCAGATACGCAGTATTTT. Supplemented by reference TRBV7-9 and TRBJ2-3, the full variable domain reads DTGVSQNPRHKITKRGQNVTFRCDPISEHNRLYWYRQTLGQGPEFLTYFQNEAQLEKSRLLSDRFSAERPKGSFSTLEIQRTEQGDSAMYLCASSKGLAGEADTQYFGPGTRLTVL.

The V and J genes are TRBV27 and TRBJ2-7, with 7 bases that match TRBD1. The CDR3 loop spans 14 amino acids. In germline, CDR1 is MNHEY, CDR2 SMNVEV (reference sequence). V was pared by 6 bases and J by 3 bases, with 8 bases of the junction left unmatched. The CDR3 DNA sequence: TGTGCCAGCAGGGACGGGACAGCGGTCTACGAGCAGTACTTC. Translating gives CASRDGTAVYEQYF.